This TCR beta chain was profiled in a study of monozygotic twins with inflammatory bowel disease. Collection of a roughly 2.5 ml blood sample took place per donor. No DNA is given; TCRdb re-called the 5' RACE reads and lists each CDR3 protein once. The listing records about 450,000 distinct CDR3 sequences. The sequenced material came from blood. The TCR comes from a human donor with ulcerative colitis or Crohn's disease, or a healthy co-twin of an affected twin (not recorded which).

The CDR3 reads CASSAPRGADEQFF. The V call is TRBV3-1, the J call TRBJ2-1; the D gene TCRdb calls, TRBD2, cannot be checked with no DNA. This CDR3 comprises 14 residues. Looked up from germline, CDR1 is LGHDT and CDR2 is YNNKEL (reference sequence).